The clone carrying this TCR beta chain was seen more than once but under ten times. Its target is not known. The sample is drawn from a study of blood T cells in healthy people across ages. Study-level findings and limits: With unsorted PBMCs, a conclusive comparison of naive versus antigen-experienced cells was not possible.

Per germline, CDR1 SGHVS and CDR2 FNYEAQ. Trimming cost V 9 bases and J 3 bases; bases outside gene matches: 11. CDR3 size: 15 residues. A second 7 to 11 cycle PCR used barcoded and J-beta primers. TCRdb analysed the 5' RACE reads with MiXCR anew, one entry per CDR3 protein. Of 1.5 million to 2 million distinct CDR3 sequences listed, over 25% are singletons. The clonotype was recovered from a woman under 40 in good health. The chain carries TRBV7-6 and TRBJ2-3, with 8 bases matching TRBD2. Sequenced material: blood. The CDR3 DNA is TGTGCCAGTCGTCCAACTGTAGCGGGGACAGATACGCAGTATTTT. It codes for CASRPTVAGTDTQYF.